Shown below are 21 T cell receptor beta chains from a single sample sequenced in a study of T cell repertoires in cytomegalovirus infection. These receptors lack a known antigen. TCRdb reprocessed the reads via MiXCR and lists one record per CDR3 protein. The table includes about 110,000 distinct CDR3 sequences, approximately 45% detected once. This specimen consisted of CD8+ T cells from cultured PBMCs, obtained from culture after CMV antigen stimulation. The source is a human donor in good health (CMV status not recorded). Some clones in this sample may be carry-over from other donors' samples.

This clonotype was seen only a few times. This chain connects TRBV7-6 to TRBJ2-2; D might be TRBD1 (5 bases). V was clipped by 5 bases and J by 9 bases, with 13 bases between them. The CDR3 totals 13 residues. The V gene's germline CDR1 is SGHVS and CDR2 FNYEAQ. The CDR3 region has the DNA TGTGCCAGCAGCGGACAAGGGAACCGGGAGCTGTTTTTT. Its protein is CASSGQGNRELFF.

The sample holds a few counts of this clonotype. J is TRBJ2-1 and V is TRBV6-1; D gene unclear. CDR1 is MNHNS and CDR2 is SASEGT in the germline V gene. Trimming stripped 8 bases from V and 5 bases from J, with 4 bases between. CDR3 length: 10 residues. The DNA for the CDR3 is TGTGCCAGCGGGGACAATGAGCAGTTCTTC. It yields the protein CASGDNEQFF.

This clonotype was detected ten times or more. The chain couples TRBV12-3 or TRBV12-4 to TRBJ2-7, with TRBD1 identical over 10 bases. The CDR3 extends over 13 amino acids. Germline trimming cut 8 bases from V and 4 bases from J; bases unmatched to any gene: 5. The CDR3 loop is CASRTDRGYEQYF. For the CDR3, the DNA is TGTGCCAGCCGCACGGACAGGGGGTACGAGCAGTACTTC.

This clonotype was seen at least ten times. V is TRBV7-6 and J is TRBJ2-5; D ambiguous. The germline V gene encodes CDR1 SGHVS and CDR2 FNYEAQ. The CDR3 has 13 amino acids. Trimming removed 3 bases from V and 3 bases from J, with 8 bases in between. CDR3 sequence reads: CASSFVPEETQYF. The CDR3 DNA reads TGTGCCAGCAGCTTCGTTCCAGAAGAGACCCAGTACTTC.

The V and J genes are TRBV7-9 and TRBJ2-1, with D unresolved. The CDR3 consists of 12 residues. The V end was cut by 0 bases, the J end by 9 bases, with 6 bases between. From germline, CDR1 is SEHNR and CDR2 FQNEAQ (reference sequence). DNA of the CDR3: TGTGCCAGCAGCTTAGCCCACCCTGAGCAGTTCTTC. Translated: CASSLAHPEQFF.

This clonotype was observed a handful of times. The chain has TRBV28 and TRBJ2-7, with a possible D match to TRBD1 (6 bases). V shed 3 bases and J shed 2 bases, with 11 bases lying between them. The germline V gene has CDR1 MDHEN and CDR2 SYDVKM. The CDR3 has 14 amino acids. The CDR3 sequence: CASSFQGPTYEQYF. The CDR3 DNA reads as TGTGCCAGCAGTTTTCAGGGGCCCACCTACGAGCAGTACTTC.

The rearrangement links TRBV20-1 to TRBJ2-1; 7 bases fit TRBD1. CDR3 length: 14 amino acids. Trimming at V came to 2 bases and at J to 8 bases, leaving 9 bases not matched to a gene. Germline-derived CDR1 and CDR2 are DFQATT and SNEGSKA (reference sequence). For the CDR3, the DNA is TGCAGTGCTAGAATTGGGGGACAGCAACATGAGCAGTTCTTC. The encoded protein is CSARIGGQQHEQFF.

Many counts were recorded for this clonotype. V usage is TRBV5-6 and J usage is TRBJ1-6, with 8 bases fitting TRBD1. V gave up 3 bases and J gave up 8 bases; unmatched junction bases: 4. The length of the CDR3 is 14 residues. Germline V gene data show CDR1 as SGHDT and CDR2 as YYEEEE. This chain's CDR3 is CASSSGQEDSPLHF. The CDR3 bases are TGTGCCAGCAGCTCGGGACAGGAGGATTCACCCCTCCACTTT.

Ten or more counts support this clonotype. This rearrangement joins TRBV4-1 to TRBJ1-1, with 7 bases identical to TRBD1. The CDR3 extends over 14 amino acids. The V gene end was trimmed by 0 bases and the J gene end by 5 bases; junction bases not matched to a gene: 3. Germline V gene sequence: CDR1 MGHRA, CDR2 YSYEKL. The CDR3 spells CASSQDRGGTEAFF. The CDR3 bases are TGCGCCAGCAGCCAAGACAGGGGGGGGACTGAAGCTTTCTTT.

The CDR3 DNA reads as TGTGCCAGCAGCCAAGCCACTAGCGGGGGGCCTAGCACAGATACGCAGTATTTT. Translating gives CASSQATSGGPSTDTQYF. The chain links TRBV3-1 to TRBJ2-3; 12 nucleotides match TRBD2. Germline assignment: CDR1 LGHDT and CDR2 YNNKEL (reference sequence). The junction had 5 bases not matched to a gene; V was cut back by 1 base and J by 0 bases. This CDR3 has 18 residues.

This chain joins TRBV7-3 and TRBJ1-2; D gene uncertain. The CDR3 consists of 15 residues. Germline V gene data show CDR1 as SGHTA and CDR2 as FQGTGA. With 3 bases removed from V and 0 bases from J, the gap between germline ends came to 11 bases. CDR3: CASSFDPRSNYGYTF. The CDR3 DNA sequence: TGTGCCAGCAGCTTTGACCCACGATCTAACTATGGCTACACCTTC.

There are a few counts of this clonotype. This chain joins TRBV6-6 and TRBJ2-7; D call uncertain. CDR1 is MNHNY and CDR2 is SVGAGI in the germline V gene (reference sequence). V lost 2 bases to trimming and J lost 2 bases, with 19 bases between them. There are 17 residues in the CDR3. DNA for the CDR3: TGTGCCAGCAGTTACCAGCCGCTCACACCTATACCCTACGAGCAGTACTTC. Its protein product is CASSYQPLTPIPYEQYF.

V usage is TRBV15 and J usage is TRBJ1-3, with D perhaps matching TRBD1 (5 bases). Germline CDR1 is LNHNV and CDR2 is YYDKDF (reference sequence). The V and J ends lost 0 bases and 3 bases respectively, with 15 bases between them. The CDR3 is 17 residues long. The CDR3 DNA reads as TGTGCCACCAGCAGAGACCGGGACGTGCTATATGGAAACACCATATATTTT. It is translated as CATSRDRDVLYGNTIYF.

This clonotype was detected only a few times. This sequence joins TRBV6-5 and TRBJ2-7; the D call may be TRBD1 or TRBD2 (7 bases each). CDR3 length equals 15 residues. V was pared by 2 bases and J by 2 bases, with 13 bases between. The germline gives CDR1 MNHEY, CDR2 SVGAGI. CDR3 in DNA: TGTGCCAGCAGTTACCCAGGGGGGGGAACCTACGAGCAGTACTTC. Protein product: CASSYPGGGTYEQYF.

This chain links TRBV5-6 with TRBJ1-6; 11 bases agree with TRBD1. The CDR3 loop spans 14 amino acids. V gave up 2 bases and J gave up 10 bases; unmatched junction bases: 2. CDR1 is SGHDT and CDR2 is YYEEEE in the germline V gene. This chain's CDR3 is CASSFGTGGSPLHF. CDR3 sequence (DNA): TGTGCCAGCAGCTTCGGGACAGGGGGGTCACCCCTCCACTTT. Together with reference TRBV5-6 and TRBJ1-6, the CDR3 gives the full variable domain: DAGVTQSPTHLIKTRGQQVTLRCSPKSGHDTVSWYQQALGQGPQFIFQYYEEEERQRGNFPDRFSGHQFPNYSSELNVNALLLGDSALYLCASSFGTGGSPLHFGNGTRLTVT.

This clonotype has a handful of counts. V usage is TRBV19 and J usage is TRBJ2-1; 8 nucleotides agree with TRBD2. The CDR3 has 16 amino acids. V trimming: 4 bases; J trimming: 1 base; junction bases outside the gene matches: 6. Germline V gene sequence: CDR1 LNHDA, CDR2 SQIVND (reference sequence). DNA for the CDR3: TGTGCCAGTAGTACGGGCGGGGGGCCTTCCTACAATGAGCAGTTCTTC. This codes for CASSTGGGPSYNEQFF.

In its sample, this clonotype was seen a few times. The chain is built from TRBV27 and TRBJ1-3; D uncertain. CDR3 size: 11 residues. Germline CDR1 and CDR2: MNHEY and SMNVEV (reference sequence). V lost 6 bases, J lost 4 bases, and 4 bases lay in between. CDR3 in amino acids: CASRWGNTIYF. CDR3 nucleotide sequence: TGTGCCAGCAGATGGGGAAACACCATATATTTT.

This clonotype has only a few counts. The rearrangement uses TRBV10-2 and TRBJ2-7; the match to TRBD1 covers 9 bases. V lost 11 bases and J lost 6; bases outside the gene matches: 11. From germline, CDR1 is WSHSY and CDR2 SAAADI. This CDR3 comprises 13 residues. DNA for the CDR3: TGCGCCGCCACCTGGGACAGGGAGGGCGAGCAGTACTTC. It yields the protein CAATWDREGEQYF.

This clonotype was found once. CDR3 sequence: CASRAGQYSGNTIYF. The CDR3 region has the DNA TGTGCCAGCAGAGCCGGACAGTACTCTGGAAACACCATATATTTT. The chain employs TRBV2 and TRBJ1-3, with TRBD1 as a possible D gene (6 bases). V lost 6 bases and J 0 bases, leaving 12 bases between the germline ends. The CDR3 totals 15 residues. Germline-derived CDR1 and CDR2 are SNHLY and FYNNEI.

This clonotype occurred a few times. The chain couples TRBV20-1 to TRBJ2-5; D is unclear. CDR3 size: 15 residues. The V end was cut by 5 bases, the J end by 5 bases, with 21 bases between. Germline V gene lookup returns CDR1 DFQATT and CDR2 SNEGSKA (reference sequence). CDR3 in amino acids: CSAQTEATWLETQYF. The CDR3 DNA is TGCAGTGCTCAAACAGAGGCTACGTGGTTGGAGACCCAGTACTTC.

There are a few counts of this clonotype. This chain links TRBV7-9 with TRBJ1-1; D gene unclear. V shed 5 bases and J shed 3 bases, with 19 bases lying between them. The CDR3 is made up of 16 amino acids. Germline V gives CDR1 SEHNR, CDR2 FQNEAQ (reference sequence). The CDR3 sequence is CASSTYHTGGDTEAFF. CDR3 coding DNA: TGTGCCAGCAGCACCTACCACACCGGAGGTGACACTGAAGCTTTCTTT. Complete variable domain (other parts from reference TRBV7-9 and TRBJ1-1): DTGVSQNPRHKITKRGQNVTFRCDPISEHNRLYWYRQTLGQGPEFLTYFQNEAQLEKSRLLSDRFSAERPKGSFSTLEIQRTEQGDSAMYLCASSTYHTGGDTEAFFGQGTRLTVV.